This entry lists 30 T cell receptor beta chains sequenced from one sample in a study of cytomegalovirus exposure and HLA in healthy donors. Only in-frame clones appear in the TCRdb table, and some are missing; sequencing was by immunoSEQ multiplex PCR. The sample lists 250,000 to 400,000 clones, over 75% occurring once. Input material: PBMCs. The receptors shown here come from a man younger than 40 in good health and CMV-seronegative.

The V call is TRBV11-2, the J call TRBJ1-2, with TRBD1 matching 7 bases. The junction had 0 bases not matched to a gene; V was cut back by 0 bases and J by 5 bases. Germline V gives CDR1 SGHAT, CDR2 FQNNGV. There are 13 residues in the CDR3. CDR3 sequence (DNA): TGTGCCAGCAGCTTAGAGACAGGGTATGGCTACACCTTC. Its translation: CASSLETGYGYTF.

The V and J genes are TRBV9 and TRBJ1-1, with a possible D match to TRBD1 (5 bases). Germline V gives CDR1 SGDLS, CDR2 YYNGEE. V lost 0 bases and J 1 base, leaving 7 bases between the germline ends. The CDR3 is 14 amino acids. Written as DNA, the CDR3 is TGTGCCAGCAGCGTAGAGGGGAAGAACACTGAAGCTTTCTTT. This gives the protein CASSVEGKNTEAFF.

The chain carries TRBV2 and TRBJ1-4, with TRBD1 as a possible D gene (5 bases). From germline, CDR1 is SNHLY and CDR2 FYNNEI. Trimming took 6 bases from V and 7 from J, leaving 12 bases between them. The CDR3 is 13 residues long. The DNA of the CDR3 is TGTGCCAGCAGCTCGGAGGGGACTGAAAAACTGTTTTTT. This sequence encodes CASSSEGTEKLFF.

The rearrangement links TRBV7-8 to TRBJ2-3; D is unresolved. CDR1 and CDR2 (germline): SGHVS, FQNEAQ. CDR3 length equals 15 residues. The germline V and J ends were trimmed by 8 bases and 0 bases, with 15 bases remaining between them. DNA for the CDR3: TGTGCCAGCGGCCCGCTGTCACCTAGCACAGATACGCAGTATTTT. Its protein product is CASGPLSPSTDTQYF.

The chain joins TRBV7-9 to TRBJ2-1; 13 bases are shared with TRBD2. The J segment lost 6 bases and the V segment lost 5 bases, leaving 7 bases of the junction unmatched. CDR3 length: 16 amino acids. Germline lookup yields CDR1 SEHNR and CDR2 FQNEAQ (reference sequence). Written as DNA, the CDR3 is TGTGCCAGCAGCGCGCCTCGGACTAGCGGGGGCAATGAGCAGTTCTTC. This encodes CASSAPRTSGGNEQFF.

The chain couples TRBV21-1 to TRBJ2-7; the table gives TRBD2 as D, unverified against the DNA. TRBV21-1 is reported as a pseudogene. This CDR3 spans 15 amino acids. Here the CDR3 reads CASSKLLVPNYEQYF. CDR3 DNA: TGTGCCAGCAGCAAACTGCTAGTCCCCAACTACGAGCAGTACTTC.

This clone was observed a single time. The CDR3 region is CASSFPGTYGYTF. In DNA form, the CDR3 reads TGTGCCAGCAGTTTCCCGGGAACCTATGGCTACACCTTC. The chain links TRBV6-5 to TRBJ1-2; D call uncertain. The CDR3 is 13 residues long. The germline gives CDR1 MNHEY, CDR2 SVGAGI. Between the trimmed V and J ends, which lost 4 bases and 4 bases, there was a span of 10 bases.

The chain employs TRBV2 and TRBJ2-7; 8 bases align to TRBD2. Germline CDR1 is SNHLY and CDR2 is FYNNEI. The CDR3 sequence is 13 residues long. J gave up 5 bases and V 4 bases, and 4 bases lay outside the gene matches. The CDR3 region is CASSGRGAHEQYF. As DNA, the CDR3 is TGTGCCAGCAGTGGGCGGGGGGCCCACGAGCAGTACTTC.

The chain couples TRBV7-9 to TRBJ1-4, with no clear D. Germline V gene sequence: CDR1 SEHNR, CDR2 FQNEAQ (reference sequence). The CDR3 is 15 residues long. V was pared by 5 bases and J by 8 bases, with 18 bases between. The CDR3 protein is CASSQDGVGREKLFF. CDR3 sequence (DNA): TGTGCCAGCAGCCAAGACGGGGTAGGGAGAGAAAAACTGTTTTTT.

For this clone: This specimen includes other DNA sequences encoding the same CDR3. The CDR3 loop reads CASSPGQGYTEAFF. The CDR3 region has the DNA TGTGCCAGCTCACCTGGGCAGGGGTACACTGAAGCTTTCTTT. V gene TRBV18 combines with J gene TRBJ1-1, with D possibly TRBD1 on 6 matching bases. V lost 3 bases and J lost 3, with 11 bases in between. This CDR3 is 14 amino acids long. In germline, CDR1 is KGHSH, CDR2 LQKENI.

The chain carries TRBV2 and TRBJ2-7; 9 positions match TRBD1. This CDR3 region has 18 residues. The junction had 22 bases not matched to a gene; V was cut back by 7 bases and J by 6 bases. From germline, CDR1 is SNHLY and CDR2 FYNNEI. CDR3 bases: TGTGCCAGCAATGGGAAGGCCGGGACAGGGATCGAGAGTGGCGAGCAGTACTTC. The encoded protein is CASNGKAGTGIESGEQYF.

The chain uses TRBV6-5 and TRBJ1-4, with D possibly TRBD1 on 5 matching bases. This CDR3 has 16 residues. Germline CDR1 and CDR2: MNHEY and SVGAGI. V lost 0 bases to trimming and J lost 5 bases, with 13 bases between them. The DNA of the CDR3 is TGTGCCAGCAGTTACTCGATAGCGGGGGAGAATGAAAAACTGTTTTTT. This gives the protein CASSYSIAGENEKLFF.

Only a few counts were recorded for this clone. At one of its ends the junction is not consistent with the germline gene, which may arise from a read error. The chain employs TRBV10-1 and TRBJ1-3; 10 nucleotides match TRBD1. Germline V gene data show CDR1 as WNHNN and CDR2 as SYGVQD (reference sequence). The CDR3 is made up of 11 amino acids. The CDR3 region has the DNA TGCGCCAGCAGTGCCCGGACAGGGGGAATATTT. This gives the protein CASSARTGGIF.

The gene calls are TRBV10-2 and TRBJ2-4; 8 nucleotides match TRBD2. J gave up 7 bases and V 4 bases, and 0 bases lay outside the gene matches. CDR1 and CDR2 from the germline V gene are WSHSY and SAAADI. This CDR3 has 12 residues. This chain's CDR3 is CASSAGGNIQYF. The CDR3 DNA reads as TGCGCCAGCAGTGCGGGGGGGAACATTCAGTACTTC.

The CDR3 DNA reads as TGTGCCAGCAGCTTACTGGACAGACAAGAGACCCAGTACTTC. Translated: CASSLLDRQETQYF. The rearrangement links TRBV7-9 to TRBJ2-5; tentative D call: TRBD1 (6 bases). V gave up 2 bases and J gave up 2 bases, with 9 bases separating them. Germline V gene lookup returns CDR1 SEHNR and CDR2 FQNEAQ (reference sequence). CDR3 size: 14 residues.

The V gene is TRBV5-6, the J gene TRBJ1-6; no definite D call. This CDR3 is built from 15 residues. Germline values: CDR1 SGHDT, CDR2 YYEEEE. Trimming pared 1 base from V and 7 bases from J, leaving 12 bases between. The CDR3 DNA is TGTGCCAGCAGCTTGTATGCGGTTACGAATTCACCCCTCCACTTT. Its protein product is CASSLYAVTNSPLHF.

This clone was picked up one time. V is TRBV19 and J is TRBJ2-7; TRBD1 matches 10 bases. The CDR3 spans 15 residues. Per germline, CDR1 LNHDA and CDR2 SQIVND (reference sequence). With 1 base clipped from V and 2 bases from J, the junction kept 2 bases outside the gene matches. The chain's CDR3 is CASSIGQGATYEQYF. The CDR3, as DNA: TGTGCCAGTAGTATAGGACAGGGGGCCACCTACGAGCAGTACTTC.

This clone was seen more than once but under ten times. The genes are TRBV2 and TRBJ2-7; 9 nucleotides agree with TRBD2. The germline gives CDR1 SNHLY, CDR2 FYNNEI. Unmatched junction bases numbered 4, after V lost 6 bases and J lost 7 bases. The CDR3 extends over 12 amino acids. Here the CDR3 DNA reads TGTGCCAGCAGACGACTAGCGGTTGAGCAGTACTTC. Its translation is CASRRLAVEQYF.

The CDR3 here is CAISELTRGETQYF. The CDR3 DNA is TGTGCCATCAGTGAGCTCACTAGGGGGGAGACCCAGTACTTC. V is TRBV10-3 and J is TRBJ2-5, with D perhaps TRBD1 (6 bases). Germline V gene data show CDR1 as ENHRY and CDR2 as SYGVKD. This CDR3 comprises 14 residues. The ends were cut back, 2 bases at V and 5 bases at J, with 12 bases in the middle.

This rearrangement joins TRBV6-5 to TRBJ2-7, with D possibly TRBD1 on 6 matching bases. There are 16 residues in the CDR3. V was cut by 4 bases and J by 1 base, with 17 bases left in between. Per germline, CDR1 MNHEY and CDR2 SVGAGI. This CDR3 reads CASSLTQGRRSYEQYF. CDR3 nucleotides: TGTGCCAGCAGTTTAACCCAGGGGAGAAGGTCCTACGAGCAGTACTTC.

The CDR3: CASSYPRGGKDTQYF. CDR3 in DNA: TGTGCCAGCAGTTACCCGCGGGGGGGCAAAGATACGCAGTATTTT. This chain uses TRBV6-5 with TRBJ2-3; 9 nucleotides align to TRBD2. The CDR3 runs 15 residues. Germline V gene sequence: CDR1 MNHEY, CDR2 SVGAGI. The trim removed 2 bases at V and 5 bases at J, leaving 5 bases unmatched.

The J gene is TRBJ1-1, the V gene TRBV9; D gene unclear. The CDR3 contains 14 residues. The germline V gene has CDR1 SGDLS and CDR2 YYNGEE. V was trimmed by 0 bases and J by 11 bases, leaving 17 bases between them. CDR3 amino acids: CASSVVESPKPAFF. The CDR3 region has the DNA TGTGCCAGCAGCGTAGTAGAATCGCCCAAGCCGGCTTTCTTT. The variable domain in full, completed from reference TRBV9 and TRBJ1-1, reads DSGVTQTPKHLITATGQRVTLRCSPRSGDLSVYWYQQSLDQGLQFLIQYYNGEERAKGNILERFSAQQFPDLHSELNLSSLELGDSALYFCASSVVESPKPAFFGQGTRLTVV.

The chain is built from TRBV9 and TRBJ2-5, with TRBD2 identical over 10 bases. The ends lost 3 bases at V and 6 bases at J; junction bases unmatched: 11. The germline V gene has CDR1 SGDLS and CDR2 YYNGEE. This CDR3 is built from 16 residues. The chain's CDR3 is CASSGSSGGAEQTQYF. In nucleotides, the CDR3 is TGTGCCAGCAGCGGTTCGAGCGGGGGGGCTGAACAGACCCAGTACTTC.

This clone was observed once. The chain employs TRBV5-6 and TRBJ1-2; 8 bases align to TRBD1. V gave up 5 bases and J gave up 8 bases; unmatched junction bases: 5. Germline V gene lookup returns CDR1 SGHDT and CDR2 YYEEEE. The CDR3 loop spans 12 amino acids. CDR3 sequence reads: CASSPDRVGYTF. The CDR3, as DNA: TGTGCCAGCAGTCCGGACAGGGTGGGCTACACCTTC.

The rearrangement uses TRBV19 and TRBJ1-1, with D uncertain. The CDR3 has 12 residues. With 8 bases removed from V and 8 bases from J, the gap between germline ends came to 15 bases. The germline V gene encodes CDR1 LNHDA and CDR2 SQIVND (reference sequence). The CDR3 DNA is TGTGCCAGTTTAGGAGCCGACGTCGAAGCTTTCTTT. Its translation: CASLGADVEAFF.

The rearrangement links TRBV7-2 to TRBJ2-7, with 9 positions matching TRBD2. Germline CDR1 is SGHTA and CDR2 is FQGNSA. The CDR3 covers 13 residues. Germline trimming cut 2 bases from V and 6 bases from J; bases unmatched to any gene: 2. Here the CDR3 reads CASSLTSGREQYF. CDR3 DNA: TGTGCCAGCAGCTTAACTAGCGGGCGCGAGCAGTACTTC.

The chain combines TRBV27 with TRBJ2-2; the D gene is possibly TRBD1 (5 bases). This CDR3 is 13 amino acids long. V lost 4 bases and J 5 bases, leaving 8 bases between the germline ends. CDR1 and CDR2 from the germline V gene are MNHEY and SMNVEV (reference sequence). As DNA, the CDR3 is TGTGCCAGCAGTTCGACAGATACCGGGGAGCTGTTTTTT. It translates to CASSSTDTGELFF.

The chain uses TRBV21-1 and TRBJ1-5; the listed D gene, TRBD1, was not tested against the DNA. TRBV21-1 is tagged as a pseudogene. This CDR3 is 16 amino acids long. CDR3 sequence (DNA): TGTGCCAGCAGCAAGGACAGGGAACGTAGCAATCAGCCCCAGCATTTT. Translation gives CASSKDRERSNQPQHF.

The CDR3 reads CASSSTTELYGYTF. As DNA, the CDR3 is TGTGCCAGCAGCTCTACGACAGAACTATATGGCTACACCTTC. This sequence joins TRBV5-6 and TRBJ1-2; D perhaps matches TRBD1 (5 bases). The CDR3 is 14 amino acids. The V and J ends lost 3 bases and 5 bases respectively, with 14 bases between them. CDR1 SGHDT and CDR2 YYEEEE come from the germline V gene.

The CDR3 nucleotides read TGCGCCAGCAGCCTGACCGGGACAGGCTCCTACGAGCAGTACTTC. Translation: CASSLTGTGSYEQYF. The chain carries TRBV4-1 and TRBJ2-7, with 8 bases lining up with TRBD1. Per the germline V gene, CDR1 is MGHRA and CDR2 is YSYEKL. The CDR3 is 15 residues long. The J segment lost 0 bases and the V segment lost 4 bases, leaving 5 bases of the junction unmatched.